The 31 T cell receptor beta chains presented below share a single source sample, sequenced in a study of blood T cell repertoires in COVID-19 (dated by TCRdb to the early 2020s). Library preparation was by the immunoSEQ multiplex PCR assay. Not all clones reach the TCRdb copy of this immuneACCESS table, which keeps in-frame sequences only. Checked studies attribute under half of the gap to unresolved V genes and leave the rest unexplained. Present in this sample are about 330,000 clones, roughly 87% of which were seen just once. 0.9% to 1.2% of the sample rests with the top ten. Sequenced input: PBMCs or T cells enriched from blood (not recorded which). These receptor sequences come from a woman in her 30s who had recovered from COVID-19.

This chain joins TRBV28 and TRBJ1-2; 9 positions match TRBD1. CDR1 and CDR2 from the germline V gene are MDHEN and SYDVKM. Trimming at V came to 3 bases and at J to 8 bases, leaving 4 bases not matched to a gene. CDR3 length: 13 residues. The CDR3 loop reads CASSFGQGWGYTF. CDR3 in DNA: TGTGCCAGCAGTTTCGGACAGGGGTGGGGCTACACCTTC.

V usage is TRBV5-8 and J usage is TRBJ2-3, with 8 positions matching TRBD2. In germline, CDR1 is SGHTS, CDR2 YDEGEE. V trimming: 0 bases; J trimming: 0 bases; junction bases outside the gene matches: 0. The CDR3 runs to 15 residues. Written as DNA, the CDR3 is TGTGCCAGCAGCTTGGCGGGGGGGAGCACAGATACGCAGTATTTT. This encodes CASSLAGGSTDTQYF.

Note on this clone: The same CDR3 arises from other DNA sequences in this sample as well. DNA for the CDR3: TGTGCCAGCTCACCAGGTCAGAACTACGAGCAGTACTTC. Its translation is CASSPGQNYEQYF. The V call is TRBV18, the J call TRBJ2-7; no clear D. The V gene lost 2 bases and the J gene lost 3 bases, with 8 bases spanning the gap. Germline V gene data show CDR1 as KGHSH and CDR2 as LQKENI. The CDR3 totals 13 residues.

V usage is TRBV6-5 and J usage is TRBJ1-6, with 11 nucleotides matching TRBD1. This CDR3 has 15 residues. Germline CDR1 MNHEY, CDR2 SVGAGI. Trimming cost V 7 bases and J 7 bases; bases outside gene matches: 6. CDR3 nucleotide sequence: TGTGCCAGCACGGACAGGGGGCAGGAGAATTCACCCCTCCACTTT. This codes for CASTDRGQENSPLHF.

This clone has only a few counts. V gene TRBV11-2 combines with J gene TRBJ2-7; 9 nucleotides align to TRBD2. The junction had 15 bases not matched to a gene; V was cut back by 5 bases and J by 7 bases. Germline CDR1 reads SGHAT; CDR2 reads FQNNGV. This CDR3 has 16 amino acids. The CDR3 DNA is TGTGCCAGCAGCAAGAATGGGGCTAGCGGGGTCCCGGAGCAGTACTTC. The encoded protein is CASSKNGASGVPEQYF.

The chain carries TRBV30 and TRBJ2-1, with D hard to call. CDR3 size: 13 residues. From germline, CDR1 is GTSNPN and CDR2 SVGIG (reference sequence). The V gene lost 0 bases and the J gene lost 5 bases, with 8 bases spanning the gap. DNA for the CDR3: TGTGCCTGGAGTGTAATCCAGAACAATGAGCAGTTCTTC. Translated, it gives CAWSVIQNNEQFF.

The V gene is TRBV27, the J gene TRBJ1-6; D is undetermined. The CDR3 extends over 14 amino acids. V was pared by 3 bases and J by 8 bases, with 11 bases between. CDR1 is MNHEY, CDR2 SMNVEV, per germline (reference sequence). CDR3 residues: CASSFASRDSPLHF. CDR3 nucleotide sequence: TGTGCCAGCAGTTTTGCCTCGAGGGATTCACCCCTCCACTTT.

The genes are TRBV4-1 and TRBJ2-3; TRBD2 matches 9 bases. Trimming cost V 2 bases and J 3 bases; bases outside gene matches: 9. Germline CDR1 MGHRA, CDR2 YSYEKL. This CDR3 comprises 17 residues. The CDR3 DNA follows: TGCGCCAGCAGCCAAAGTAGCGGGGGAGGTGGGACAGATACGCAGTATTTT. This translates into CASSQSSGGGGTDTQYF.

This clone has a single count. J is TRBJ1-6 and V is TRBV19; D uncertain. CDR1 is LNHDA and CDR2 is SQIVND in the germline V gene (reference sequence). V was cut by 8 bases and J by 9 bases, with 20 bases left in between. The CDR3 has 15 residues. CDR3 DNA: TGTGCCAGTTCGAGCTTGGGGTTAGGAGGTTCACCCCTCCACTTT. Encoded protein: CASSSLGLGGSPLHF.

This rearrangement joins TRBV13 to TRBJ1-6; possible D gene TRBD1, 5 bases. CDR3 length equals 17 residues. Germline CDR1 PRHDT, CDR2 FYEKMQ (reference sequence). Trimming cost V 5 bases and J 4 bases, with 18 bases left between them. The CDR3 spells CASSPQVTGLYNSPLHF. The CDR3 nucleotides read TGTGCCAGCAGCCCACAGGTTACAGGCCTGTATAATTCACCCCTCCACTTT.

The table lists this clone with a count of one. The chain has TRBV9 and TRBJ1-1; 8 positions agree with TRBD1. Germline CDR1 is SGDLS and CDR2 is YYNGEE. V gave up 0 bases and J gave up 7 bases; unmatched junction bases: 17. The CDR3 consists of 18 residues. The CDR3 nucleotides read TGTGCCAGCAGCGTAGGCCCGCCATCTTTCCGGGACAGGATTGAAGCTTTCTTT. Translating it yields CASSVGPPSFRDRIEAFF.

V is TRBV19 and J is TRBJ2-7; 7 positions agree with TRBD1. Germline CDR1 is LNHDA and CDR2 is SQIVND (reference sequence). The V gene end was trimmed by 3 bases and the J gene end by 3 bases; junction bases not matched to a gene: 11. The CDR3 has 16 amino acids. CDR3 in DNA: TGTGCCAGTAGTATCAACCGACAGGGTCGGGGCTACGAGCAGTACTTC. Translating gives CASSINRQGRGYEQYF.

In DNA, the CDR3 is TGCGCCAGCAGCCAAGAAAACAGAAACTCTGGAAACACCATATATTTT. Its protein is CASSQENRNSGNTIYF. The chain is built from TRBV4-1 and TRBJ1-3; no definite D call. In germline, CDR1 is MGHRA, CDR2 YSYEKL. The CDR3 sequence is 16 residues long. V lost 0 bases to trimming and J lost 0 bases, with 9 bases between them.

The chain combines TRBV24-1 with TRBJ2-3; D perhaps matches TRBD2 (7 bases). CDR1 KGHDR and CDR2 SFDVKD come from the germline V gene. Trimming pared 4 bases from V and 5 bases from J, leaving 24 bases between. CDR3 length: 18 residues. The CDR3 nucleotides are TGTGCCACCAGTGACTATCGAAGAGGCCAGGGGAGGGGAGATACGCAGTATTTT. Its translation is CATSDYRRGQGRGDTQYF.

The table lists this clone with a count of one. CDR3 region: CASSGDRGGIQPQHF. In DNA, the CDR3 is TGTGCCAGCAGCGGGGACAGGGGAGGTATTCAGCCCCAGCATTTT. This sequence joins TRBV2 and TRBJ1-5, with 10 bases identical to TRBD1. With V trimmed by 6 bases and J by 6 bases, 8 bases remained unmatched. Germline V lookup: CDR1 SNHLY, CDR2 FYNNEI. This CDR3 is 15 amino acids long. The full variable domain, its missing parts supplied by reference TRBV2 and TRBJ1-5, is EPEVTQTPSHQVTQMGQEVILRCVPISNHLYFYWYRQILGQKVEFLVSFYNNEISEKSEIFDDQFSVERPDGSNFTLKIRSTKLEDSAMYFCASSGDRGGIQPQHFGDGTRLSIL.

The chain is built from TRBV5-4 and TRBJ2-3; D unclear. Germline V gene data show CDR1 as SGHNT and CDR2 as YYREEE (reference sequence). This CDR3 spans 14 amino acids. V was pared by 0 bases and J by 5 bases, with 10 bases between. The CDR3 loop reads CASSLVWAKDTQYF. In DNA form, the CDR3 reads TGTGCCAGCAGCTTGGTGTGGGCCAAAGATACGCAGTATTTT.

This clone has only one observation. The chain has TRBV9 and TRBJ1-5; D gene uncertain. Germline CDR1 and CDR2: SGDLS and YYNGEE. The CDR3 contains 13 residues. Trimming stripped 0 bases from V and 6 bases from J, with 7 bases between. This CDR3 reads CASSVEEGQPQHF. The CDR3 coding sequence is TGTGCCAGCAGCGTAGAGGAGGGTCAGCCCCAGCATTTT.

The chain uses TRBV3-1 (or the pseudogene TRBV3-2) and TRBJ2-3; TRBD1 might be the D (6 bases). The V gene lost 6 bases and the J gene lost 11 bases, with 9 bases spanning the gap. This CDR3 region has 10 residues. Germline CDR1 LGHDT, CDR2 YNNKEL (reference sequence). For the CDR3, the DNA is TGTGCCAGCAGAAGAGGGGGGCAGTATTTT. Its translation is CASRRGGQYF.

The chain uses TRBV5-1 and TRBJ1-1, with a tentative D call TRBD1 (6 bases). Germline CDR1 reads SGHRS; CDR2 reads YFSETQ. The V and J ends lost 2 bases and 4 bases respectively, with 15 bases between them. The CDR3 sequence is 15 residues long. CDR3 DNA: TGCGCCAGCAGCTTCGCAGGGGCCCGGAGCACTGAAGCTTTCTTT. As protein: CASSFAGARSTEAFF.

This clone was found once. The chain is built from TRBV10-1 and TRBJ2-5; the D gene is possibly TRBD2 (5 bases). The V end lost 6 bases, the J end lost 2 bases, and 7 bases lay between the germline ends. The CDR3 loop spans 12 amino acids. CDR1 and CDR2 (germline): WNHNN, SYGVQD (reference sequence). In DNA form, the CDR3 reads TGCGCCAGCAGCCCGGGGCAAGAGACCCAGTACTTC. Encoded protein: CASSPGQETQYF.

This clone was counted once. The chain has TRBV5-6 and TRBJ1-1; a weak D match, TRBD1 (5 bases). With 6 bases removed from V and 1 base from J, the gap between germline ends came to 16 bases. The CDR3 extends over 15 amino acids. From germline, CDR1 is SGHDT and CDR2 YYEEEE. The CDR3 nucleotides are TGTGCCAGCACCCCCGCCTGGGGCGCGAACACTGAAGCTTTCTTT. This translates into CASTPAWGANTEAFF.

The V gene is TRBV18, the J gene TRBJ1-4; the D is unclear. V lost 4 bases and J lost 6, with 9 bases in between. This CDR3 region has 13 residues. Germline CDR1 is KGHSH and CDR2 is LQKENI. The CDR3 sequence: CASSLEGYEKLFF. The CDR3 DNA follows: TGTGCCAGCTCACTTGAGGGCTATGAAAAACTGTTTTTT. Supplemented by reference TRBV18 and TRBJ1-4, the full variable domain reads NAGVMQNPRHLVRRRGQEARLRCSPMKGHSHVYWYRQLPEEGLKFMVYLQKENIIDESGMPKERFSAEFPKEGPSILRIQQVVRGDSAAYFCASSLEGYEKLFFGSGTQLSVL.

The rearrangement joins TRBV5-3 to TRBJ1-1, with unresolved D. TRBV5-3 is given ORF status, its function remaining uncertain. There are 12 residues in the CDR3. Between the trimmed V and J ends, which lost 4 bases and 5 bases, there was a span of 9 bases. The CDR3 is CARSPEATEAFF. The DNA for the CDR3 is TGTGCCAGAAGCCCGGAGGCGACTGAAGCTTTCTTT.

The V call is TRBV5-1, the J call TRBJ1-1; perhaps TRBD1 as D (6 bases). Germline V gives CDR1 SGHRS, CDR2 YFSETQ. The CDR3 consists of 14 residues. V lost 4 bases and J 5 bases, leaving 15 bases between the germline ends. DNA for the CDR3: TGCGCCAGCAGCCTGTCGGGGGGCTCGACTGAAGCTTTCTTT. Translated, it gives CASSLSGGSTEAFF.

The chain couples TRBV28 to TRBJ1-5, with 8 bases matching TRBD1. CDR3 length: 15 residues. The germline V gene encodes CDR1 MDHEN and CDR2 SYDVKM. V gave up 3 bases and J gave up 5 bases; unmatched junction bases: 6. This CDR3 is CASSFRTGQYQPQHF. The CDR3 nucleotides are TGTGCCAGCAGTTTTCGGACAGGGCAATATCAGCCCCAGCATTTT.

This chain links TRBV5-4 with TRBJ1-1; D ambiguous. The CDR3 loop spans 14 amino acids. Trimming removed 1 base at V and 1 base at J, with 8 bases between. Germline values: CDR1 SGHNT, CDR2 YYREEE (reference sequence). CDR3 region: CASSLIQSNTEAFF. The CDR3 DNA reads TGTGCCAGCAGCTTGATACAGTCGAACACTGAAGCTTTCTTT.

The rearrangement links TRBV30 to TRBJ1-3, with D hard to call. V was shortened by 4 bases and J by 2 bases, with 9 bases between the two germline ends. CDR1 GTSNPN and CDR2 SVGIG come from the germline V gene (reference sequence). The CDR3 covers 13 residues. CDR3: CAWTNTAGNTIYF. The CDR3 DNA sequence: TGTGCCTGGACCAATACTGCTGGAAACACCATATATTTT.

This sequence joins TRBV5-6 and TRBJ1-5, with D possibly TRBD1 on 5 matching bases. The CDR3 loop spans 15 amino acids. Trimming stripped 4 bases from V and 4 bases from J, with 15 bases between. Germline V lookup: CDR1 SGHDT, CDR2 YYEEEE. For the CDR3, the DNA is TGTGCCAGCAGCAGCACAGGTCTGGGTAATCAGCCCCAGCATTTT. The encoded protein is CASSSTGLGNQPQHF.

In its sample, this clone was seen a few times. The CDR3 DNA sequence: TGTGCCAGCAGTCCTATGACGGGTCCAAATTCACCCCTCCACTTT. Protein product: CASSPMTGPNSPLHF. The rearrangement joins TRBV27 to TRBJ1-6; no firm D call. With 5 bases removed from V and 7 bases from J, the gap between germline ends came to 15 bases. The CDR3 contains 15 residues. CDR1 MNHEY and CDR2 SMNVEV come from the germline V gene (reference sequence).

The chain has TRBV7-2 and TRBJ2-3, with 9 nucleotides matching TRBD2. J gave up 9 bases and V 4 bases, and 14 bases lay outside the gene matches. This CDR3 has 16 amino acids. Germline V gene data show CDR1 as SGHTA and CDR2 as FQGNSA. The CDR3 protein is CASSSIPALAGRTQYF. CDR3 DNA sequence: TGTGCCAGCAGCTCTATTCCCGCCCTAGCGGGGCGGACGCAGTATTTT.

J is TRBJ1-5 and V is TRBV5-5, with 9 bases matching TRBD1. This CDR3 has 17 residues. The germline CDR1 and CDR2 sequences are SGHKS and YYEKEE (reference sequence). The V and J ends lost 0 bases and 3 bases, in that order; junction bases with no gene match: 7. The CDR3 spells CASSLEGTGFSNQPQHF. In DNA, the CDR3 is TGTGCCAGCAGCTTGGAAGGGACAGGGTTTTCCAATCAGCCCCAGCATTTT. Full variable domain (outside the CDR3, taken from reference TRBV5-5 and TRBJ1-5): DAGVTQSPTHLIKTRGQQVTLRCSPISGHKSVSWYQQVLGQGPQFIFQYYEKEERGRGNFPDRFSARQFPNYSSELNVNALLLGDSALYLCASSLEGTGFSNQPQHFGDGTRLSIL.